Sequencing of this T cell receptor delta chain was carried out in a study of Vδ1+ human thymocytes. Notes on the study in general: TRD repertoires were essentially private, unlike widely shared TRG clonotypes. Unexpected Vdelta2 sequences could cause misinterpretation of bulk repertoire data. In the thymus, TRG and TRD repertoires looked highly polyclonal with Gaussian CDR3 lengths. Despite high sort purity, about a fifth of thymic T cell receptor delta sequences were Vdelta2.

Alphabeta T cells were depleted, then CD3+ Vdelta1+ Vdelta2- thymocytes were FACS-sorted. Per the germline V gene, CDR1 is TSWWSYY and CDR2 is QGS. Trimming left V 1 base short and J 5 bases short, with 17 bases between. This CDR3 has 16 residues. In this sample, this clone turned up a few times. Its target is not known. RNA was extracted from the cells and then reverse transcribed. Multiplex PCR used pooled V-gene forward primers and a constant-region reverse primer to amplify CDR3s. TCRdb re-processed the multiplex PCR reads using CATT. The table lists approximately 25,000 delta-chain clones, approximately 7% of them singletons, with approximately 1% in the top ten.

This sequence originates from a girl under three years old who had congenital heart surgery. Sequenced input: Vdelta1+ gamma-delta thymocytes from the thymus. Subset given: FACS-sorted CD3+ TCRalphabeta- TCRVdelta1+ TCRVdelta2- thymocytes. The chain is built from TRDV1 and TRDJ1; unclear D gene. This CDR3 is CALGEHSLGYCDKLIF. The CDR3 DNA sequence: TGTGCTCTTGGGGAACACTCCCTTGGCTACTGTGATAAACTCATCTTT.